These 31 T cell receptor beta chains were all obtained from the same sample, sequenced in a study of blood T cell repertoires in COVID-19. Data came from immunoSEQ multiplex PCR; TCRdb stores just in-frame clones and leaves some out. The repertoire has 250,000 to 300,000 clones, over 75% of them found once; the top ten carry roughly 15%. Sequenced sample: PBMCs or T cells enriched from blood (not recorded which). The receptors here all came from a man younger than 35 who had recovered from COVID-19.

Notes on this clone: Different DNA sequences within this sample yield the same CDR3. The chain couples TRBV5-1 to TRBJ1-6; no definite D call. V lost 2 bases to trimming and J lost 4 bases, with 13 bases between them. This CDR3 comprises 16 residues. Germline values: CDR1 SGHRS, CDR2 YFSETQ. DNA for the CDR3: TGCGCCAGCAGCTTCGGCAGAGGGTCTTATAATTCACCCCTCCACTTT. It yields the protein CASSFGRGSYNSPLHF. The full variable domain, with the rest looked up from reference TRBV5-1 and TRBJ1-6, is KAGVTQTPRYLIKTRGQQVTLSCSPISGHRSVSWYQQTPGQGLQFLFEYFSETQRNKGNFPGRFSGRQFSNSRSEMNVSTLELGDSALYLCASSFGRGSYNSPLHFGNGTRLTVT.

The CDR3 reads CASSMGGGSYNEQFF. For the CDR3, the DNA is TGTGCCAGTAGTATGGGAGGGGGCTCCTACAATGAGCAGTTCTTC. The rearrangement uses TRBV19 and TRBJ2-1; D perhaps matches TRBD2 (7 bases). Trimming removed 3 bases at V and 0 bases at J, with 9 bases between. This CDR3 comprises 15 residues. Germline V gene sequence: CDR1 LNHDA, CDR2 SQIVND (reference sequence).

The gene calls are TRBV19 and TRBJ1-3; D possibly corresponds to TRBD1 (5 bases). CDR1 and CDR2 (germline): LNHDA, SQIVND (reference sequence). Trimming took 7 bases from V and 0 from J, leaving 16 bases between them. This CDR3 is 16 amino acids long. Written as DNA, the CDR3 is TGTGCCAGTATCAACATCGGCAGGGACTCTGGAAACACCATATATTTT. Residues: CASINIGRDSGNTIYF. The full variable domain, with the rest looked up from reference TRBV19 and TRBJ1-3, is DGGITQSPKYLFRKEGQNVTLSCEQNLNHDAMYWYRQDPGQGLRLIYYSQIVNDFQKGDIAEGYSVSREKKESFPLTVTSAQKNPTAFYLCASINIGRDSGNTIYFGEGSWLTVV.

The chain is built from TRBV29-1 and TRBJ2-2; TRBD2 matches 9 bases. Germline V gene data show CDR1 as SQVTM and CDR2 as ANQGSEA. Unmatched junction bases numbered 6, after V lost 5 bases and J lost 2 bases. The CDR3 consists of 15 residues. CDR3 nucleotide sequence: TGCAGCGTTTTATCAGCGGGGGGTAACACCGGGGAGCTGTTTTTT. It is translated as CSVLSAGGNTGELFF.

This sequence joins TRBV2 and TRBJ2-7; no reliable D call. Trimming shortened V by 6 bases and J by 0 bases, and 3 bases separated the two germline ends. The CDR3 is made up of 11 amino acids. Germline V gives CDR1 SNHLY, CDR2 FYNNEI. The CDR3 loop reads CASSYSYEQYF. The DNA for the CDR3 is TGTGCCAGCAGCTACTCCTACGAGCAGTACTTC.

This chain connects TRBV14 to TRBJ1-2; TRBD1 might be the D (6 bases). CDR1 is SGHDN, CDR2 FVKESK, per germline. Trimming pared 4 bases from V and 8 bases from J, leaving 11 bases between. The CDR3 extends over 12 amino acids. The CDR3 DNA follows: TGTGCCAGCAGCCCACAGGGTTTCGGCTACACCTTC. Protein sequence: CASSPQGFGYTF.

The rearrangement links TRBV12-5 to TRBJ2-3; D is uncertain. CDR1 is LGHNT, CDR2 FRNRAP, per germline. The V end lost 1 base, the J end lost 1 base, and 3 bases lay between the germline ends. The CDR3 totals 13 residues. The CDR3 region is CASGLAGTDTQYF. DNA for the CDR3: TGTGCTAGTGGTTTGGCAGGCACAGATACGCAGTATTTT. The variable domain in full, completed from reference TRBV12-5 and TRBJ2-3, reads DARVTQTPRHKVTEMGQEVTMRCQPILGHNTVFWYRQTMMQGLELLAYFRNRAPLDDSGMPKDRFSAEMPDATLATLKIQPSEPRDSAVYFCASGLAGTDTQYFGPGTRLTVL.

CDR3 loop: CASSIHMNTEAFF. DNA for the CDR3: TGTGCCAGCAGTATTCACATGAACACTGAAGCTTTCTTT. V usage is TRBV6-5 and J usage is TRBJ1-1; D not resolved. Germline CDR1 and CDR2: MNHEY and SVGAGI. The CDR3 consists of 13 residues. V was pared by 5 bases and J by 0 bases, with 7 bases between.

V gene TRBV6-1 combines with J gene TRBJ2-3, with TRBD2 matching 8 bases. Trimming at V came to 0 bases and at J to 0 bases, leaving 5 bases not matched to a gene. Looked up from germline, CDR1 is MNHNS and CDR2 is SASEGT. CDR3 size: 17 residues. Here the CDR3 reads CASSEAIAGISTDTQYF. The CDR3 bases are TGTGCCAGCAGTGAAGCTATAGCGGGGATTAGCACAGATACGCAGTATTTT.

The gene calls are TRBV11-2 and TRBJ2-1, with TRBD2 identical over 7 bases. The CDR3 runs 14 residues. J gave up 0 bases and V 10 bases, and 6 bases lay outside the gene matches. Germline assignment: CDR1 SGHAT and CDR2 FQNNGV. CDR3 in amino acids: CATAGTNSYNEQFF. CDR3 in DNA: TGTGCCACGGCGGGGACTAACTCCTACAATGAGCAGTTCTTC.

This sequence joins TRBV9 and TRBJ1-6; possible D gene TRBD1, 5 bases. V lost 2 bases to trimming and J lost 5 bases, with 8 bases between them. The CDR3 is made up of 14 amino acids. Germline V gene lookup returns CDR1 SGDLS and CDR2 YYNGEE. The CDR3 nucleotides read TGTGCCAGCAGCGTCGGACAAGATAATTCACCCCTCCACTTT. As protein: CASSVGQDNSPLHF. The variable domain in full, completed from reference TRBV9 and TRBJ1-6, reads DSGVTQTPKHLITATGQRVTLRCSPRSGDLSVYWYQQSLDQGLQFLIQYYNGEERAKGNILERFSAQQFPDLHSELNLSSLELGDSALYFCASSVGQDNSPLHFGNGTRLTVT.

This clone was detected only once. The chain couples TRBV2 to TRBJ1-3; TRBD1 aligns across 7 bases. Per germline, CDR1 SNHLY and CDR2 FYNNEI. The CDR3 has 14 amino acids. Written as DNA, the CDR3 is TGTGCTTCCAACAGGGGCCACTCTGGAAACACCATATATTTT. The encoded protein is CASNRGHSGNTIYF.

The chain uses TRBV7-2 and TRBJ2-1, with a possible D match to TRBD1 (6 bases). V gave up 5 bases and J gave up 6 bases, with 17 bases separating them. The germline V gene has CDR1 SGHTA and CDR2 FQGNSA. The CDR3 length is 15 residues. The CDR3 nucleotides are TGTGCCAGCAGCCTGACCGGGACAACCCTCAATGAGCAGTTCTTC. Its translation is CASSLTGTTLNEQFF.

This clone was detected only once. The chain recombines TRBV19 with TRBJ1-6; 9 nucleotides match TRBD1. The CDR3 extends over 18 amino acids. Germline V CDR1 and CDR2: LNHDA, SQIVND (reference sequence). The J segment lost 9 bases and the V segment lost 7 bases, leaving 19 bases of the junction unmatched. Here the CDR3 reads CASNGTGIFACMSSPLHF. The CDR3 nucleotides are TGTGCCAGTAACGGGACAGGGATCTTCGCGTGCATGTCTTCACCCCTCCACTTT.

The DNA of the CDR3 is TGTGCCAGCAGCCAGGGGGCGCAGTACGAGCAGTACTTC. Amino acids: CASSQGAQYEQYF. The chain is built from TRBV6-5 and TRBJ2-7, with 8 bases aligning to TRBD1. This CDR3 has 13 amino acids. Germline lookup yields CDR1 MNHEY and CDR2 SVGAGI. The V gene end was trimmed by 6 bases and the J gene end by 4 bases; junction bases not matched to a gene: 5.

This clone was detected a few times. The rearrangement links TRBV5-6 to TRBJ2-7, with D possibly TRBD1 on 6 matching bases. The V and J ends lost 2 bases and 4 bases respectively, with 13 bases between them. The germline gives CDR1 SGHDT, CDR2 YYEEEE. The CDR3 runs to 14 residues. Written as DNA, the CDR3 is TGTGCCAGCAGCTTAGGGCAGGGGATGTACGAGCAGTACTTC. It encodes CASSLGQGMYEQYF.

The rearrangement uses TRBV3-1 (or the pseudogene TRBV3-2) and TRBJ2-5, with TRBD1 matching 12 bases. The CDR3 covers 15 residues. Germline V gene sequence: CDR1 LGHDT, CDR2 YNNKEL (reference sequence). J was trimmed by 5 bases and V by 5 bases; bases with no gene match: 6. The CDR3 DNA follows: TGTGCCAGCAGCTCGGGACAGGGGGCGGATGAGACCCAGTACTTC. This sequence encodes CASSSGQGADETQYF.

This chain links TRBV18 with TRBJ2-7; 11 bases align to TRBD2. The germline V gene encodes CDR1 KGHSH and CDR2 LQKENI. The CDR3 covers 15 residues. V was pared by 6 bases and J by 2 bases, with 6 bases of the junction left unmatched. The CDR3 sequence: CASSNSGLAAYEQYF. The CDR3 DNA sequence: TGTGCCAGCTCGAACTCGGGACTAGCGGCCTACGAGCAGTACTTC.

The chain employs TRBV18 and TRBJ1-5; no firm D call. Trimming stripped 3 bases from V and 9 bases from J, with 12 bases between. Germline CDR1 reads KGHSH; CDR2 reads LQKENI. The CDR3 length is 13 residues. The CDR3 DNA is TGTGCCAGCTCACCGGCCGGAGAGGTGCCCCAGCATTTT. Amino acid sequence: CASSPAGEVPQHF.

The gene calls are TRBV6-5 and TRBJ1-2; D gene uncertain. CDR1 MNHEY and CDR2 SVGAGI come from the germline V gene. The CDR3 sequence is 14 residues long. V was clipped by 5 bases and J by 4 bases, with 14 bases between them. Written as DNA, the CDR3 is TGTGCCAGCAGTCGCGCTGGGCGTACCTATGGCTACACCTTC. Translating it yields CASSRAGRTYGYTF.

The V and J genes are TRBV10-3 and TRBJ1-5; D is perhaps TRBD1 (5 bases). CDR3 length: 13 amino acids. V was clipped by 4 bases and J by 5 bases, with 9 bases between them. Germline loops: CDR1 ENHRY, CDR2 SYGVKD. This CDR3 is CAISGGLYQPQHF. CDR3 in DNA: TGTGCCATCAGTGGGGGCCTTTATCAGCCCCAGCATTTT.

The chain couples TRBV7-2 to TRBJ1-2, with TRBD1 identical over 9 bases. This CDR3 is built from 15 residues. The V segment lost 1 base and the J segment 4 bases; nucleotides outside the gene matches: 4. Per germline, CDR1 SGHTA and CDR2 FQGNSA. CDR3: CASSLDRGRIYGYTF. The CDR3 DNA reads TGTGCCAGCAGCTTAGACAGGGGGCGGATCTATGGCTACACCTTC. The complete variable domain, with remaining parts taken from reference TRBV7-2 and TRBJ1-2, reads GAGVSQSPSNKVTEKGKDVELRCDPISGHTALYWYRQSLGQGLEFLIYFQGNSAPDKSGLPSDRFSAERTGGSVSTLTIQRTQQEDSAVYLCASSLDRGRIYGYTFGSGTRLTVV.

The CDR3 DNA reads TGTGCCAGCAGGACAGGGGAAAGAGGTGGCTACACCTTC. It yields the protein CASRTGERGGYTF. V gene TRBV27 combines with J gene TRBJ1-2; 8 bases map to TRBD1. The trim removed 6 bases at V and 7 bases at J, leaving 7 bases unmatched. Germline CDR1 reads MNHEY; CDR2 reads SMNVEV (reference sequence). This CDR3 comprises 13 residues.

V usage is TRBV6-6 and J usage is TRBJ1-5, with TRBD1 matching 8 bases. CDR1 is MNHNY, CDR2 SVGAGI, per germline (reference sequence). This CDR3 comprises 14 residues. Trimming at V came to 6 bases and at J to 7 bases, leaving 8 bases not matched to a gene. The chain's CDR3 is CASSQTGAIQPQHF. In DNA, the CDR3 is TGTGCCAGCAGCCAGACAGGGGCGATACAGCCCCAGCATTTT.

The chain combines TRBV18 with TRBJ1-2; D is undetermined. The length of the CDR3 is 12 residues. Trimming cost V 3 bases and J 7 bases, with 9 bases left between them. Germline V CDR1 and CDR2: KGHSH, LQKENI. The CDR3 DNA is TGTGCCAGCTCACCGGGCACCGGTGGCTACACCTTC. Translation gives CASSPGTGGYTF.

The chain recombines TRBV18 with TRBJ1-5; D ambiguous. The CDR3 is made up of 15 amino acids. CDR1 and CDR2 from the germline V gene are KGHSH and LQKENI. Trimming removed 2 bases from V and 0 bases from J, with 8 bases in between. CDR3 in DNA: TGTGCCAGCTCACCAGGCCAGAATAGCAATCAGCCCCAGCATTTT. As protein: CASSPGQNSNQPQHF.

The V call is TRBV19, the J call TRBJ1-6, with TRBD1 identical over 7 bases. Germline values: CDR1 LNHDA, CDR2 SQIVND (reference sequence). V dropped 4 bases and J dropped 8; count of bases not matched to a gene: 5. The CDR3 extends over 14 amino acids. This CDR3 is CASSNRGKDSPLHF. CDR3 nucleotides: TGTGCCAGTAGTAACAGGGGTAAGGATTCACCCCTCCACTTT.

In regard to this clone: The same CDR3 can be traced to other DNA sequences in this sample. The rearrangement uses TRBV5-1 and TRBJ1-1; a weak D match, TRBD1 (5 bases). Germline lookup yields CDR1 SGHRS and CDR2 YFSETQ. V gave up 4 bases and J gave up 1 base, with 8 bases separating them. This CDR3 region has 13 residues. In DNA, the CDR3 is TGCGCCAGCAGCACCGGACAGAACACTGAAGCTTTCTTT. Translating it yields CASSTGQNTEAFF.

The chain links TRBV27 to TRBJ2-5; 10 bases fit TRBD1. The V and J ends lost 0 bases and 5 bases, in that order; junction bases with no gene match: 12. CDR1 MNHEY and CDR2 SMNVEV come from the germline V gene (reference sequence). CDR3 length equals 18 residues. For the CDR3, the DNA is TGTGCCAGCAGTTTATCGTATCCGGGACAGGGGTTTCGGGAGACCCAGTACTTC. Translating it yields CASSLSYPGQGFRETQYF.

CDR3 in amino acids: CASSTAGTSGQETQYF. The CDR3 nucleotides read TGCGCCAGCAGCACGGCCGGGACTAGCGGACAAGAGACCCAGTACTTC. The chain recombines TRBV5-1 with TRBJ2-5; TRBD2 aligns across 11 bases. J lost 2 bases, V lost 4 bases, and 7 bases had no gene match. The CDR3 runs 16 residues. The germline CDR1 and CDR2 sequences are SGHRS and YFSETQ.

The chain carries TRBV9 and TRBJ1-1; possible D gene TRBD1, 5 bases. Trimming took off 0 bases at V and 3 bases at J, with 9 bases between the two ends. Germline V lookup: CDR1 SGDLS, CDR2 YYNGEE. This CDR3 spans 14 amino acids. The CDR3 protein is CASSVGGDDTEAFF. In DNA form, the CDR3 reads TGTGCCAGCAGCGTAGGGGGCGACGACACTGAAGCTTTCTTT. The variable domain in full, with the rest retrieved from reference TRBV9 and TRBJ1-1, is DSGVTQTPKHLITATGQRVTLRCSPRSGDLSVYWYQQSLDQGLQFLIQYYNGEERAKGNILERFSAQQFPDLHSELNLSSLELGDSALYFCASSVGGDDTEAFFGQGTRLTVV.